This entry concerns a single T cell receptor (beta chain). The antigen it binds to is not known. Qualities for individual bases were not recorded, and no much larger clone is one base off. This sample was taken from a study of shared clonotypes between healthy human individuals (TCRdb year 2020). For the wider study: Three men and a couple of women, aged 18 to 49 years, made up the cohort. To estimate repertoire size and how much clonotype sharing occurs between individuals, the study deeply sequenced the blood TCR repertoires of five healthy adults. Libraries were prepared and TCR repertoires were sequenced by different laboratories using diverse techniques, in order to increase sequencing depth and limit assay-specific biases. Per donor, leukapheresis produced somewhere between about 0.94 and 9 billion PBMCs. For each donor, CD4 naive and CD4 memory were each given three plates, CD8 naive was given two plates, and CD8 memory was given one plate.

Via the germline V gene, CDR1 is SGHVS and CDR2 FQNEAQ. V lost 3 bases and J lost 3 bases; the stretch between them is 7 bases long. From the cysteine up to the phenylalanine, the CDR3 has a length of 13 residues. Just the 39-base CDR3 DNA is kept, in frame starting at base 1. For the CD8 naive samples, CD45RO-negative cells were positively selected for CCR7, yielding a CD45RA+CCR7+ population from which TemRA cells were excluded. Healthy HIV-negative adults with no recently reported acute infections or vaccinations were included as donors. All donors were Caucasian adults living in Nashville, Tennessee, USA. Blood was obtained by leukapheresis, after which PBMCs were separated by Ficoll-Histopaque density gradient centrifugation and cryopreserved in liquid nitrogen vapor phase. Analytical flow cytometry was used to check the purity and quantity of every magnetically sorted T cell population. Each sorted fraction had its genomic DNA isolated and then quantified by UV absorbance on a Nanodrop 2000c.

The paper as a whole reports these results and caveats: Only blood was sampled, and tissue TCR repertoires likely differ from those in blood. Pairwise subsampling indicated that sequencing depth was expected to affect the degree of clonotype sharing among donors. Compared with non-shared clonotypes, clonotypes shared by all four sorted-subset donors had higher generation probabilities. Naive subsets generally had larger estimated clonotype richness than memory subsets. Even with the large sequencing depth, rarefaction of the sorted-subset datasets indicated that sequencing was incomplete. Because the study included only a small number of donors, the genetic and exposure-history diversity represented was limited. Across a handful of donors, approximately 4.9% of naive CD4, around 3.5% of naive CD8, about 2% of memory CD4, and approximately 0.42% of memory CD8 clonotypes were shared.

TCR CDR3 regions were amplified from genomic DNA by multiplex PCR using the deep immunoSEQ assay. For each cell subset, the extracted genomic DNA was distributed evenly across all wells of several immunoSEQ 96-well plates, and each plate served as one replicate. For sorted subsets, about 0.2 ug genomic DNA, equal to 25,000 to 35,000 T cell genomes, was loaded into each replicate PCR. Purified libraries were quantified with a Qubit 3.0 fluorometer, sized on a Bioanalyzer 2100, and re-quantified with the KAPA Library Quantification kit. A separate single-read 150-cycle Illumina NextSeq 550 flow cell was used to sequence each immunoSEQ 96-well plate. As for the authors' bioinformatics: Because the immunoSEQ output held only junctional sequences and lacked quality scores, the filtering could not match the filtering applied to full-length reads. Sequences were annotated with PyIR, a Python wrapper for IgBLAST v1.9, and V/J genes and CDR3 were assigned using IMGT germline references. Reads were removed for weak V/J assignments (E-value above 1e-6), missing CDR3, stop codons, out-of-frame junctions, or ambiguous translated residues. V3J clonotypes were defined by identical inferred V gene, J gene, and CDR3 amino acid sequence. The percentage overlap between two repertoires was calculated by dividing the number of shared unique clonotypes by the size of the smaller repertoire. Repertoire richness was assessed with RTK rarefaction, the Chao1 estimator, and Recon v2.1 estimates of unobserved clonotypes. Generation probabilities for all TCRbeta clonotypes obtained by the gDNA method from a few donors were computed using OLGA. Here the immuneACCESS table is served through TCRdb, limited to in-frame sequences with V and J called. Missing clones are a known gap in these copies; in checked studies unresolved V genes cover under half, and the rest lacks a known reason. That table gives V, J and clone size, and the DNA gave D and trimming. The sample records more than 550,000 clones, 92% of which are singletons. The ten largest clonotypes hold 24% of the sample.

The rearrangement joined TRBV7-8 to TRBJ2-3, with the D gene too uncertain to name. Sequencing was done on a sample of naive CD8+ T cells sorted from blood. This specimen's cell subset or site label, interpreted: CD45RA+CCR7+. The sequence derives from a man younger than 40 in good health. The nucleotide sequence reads TGTGCCAGCAGCTTGAGTAGAACAGATACGCAGTATTTT. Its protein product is CASSLSRTDTQYF.